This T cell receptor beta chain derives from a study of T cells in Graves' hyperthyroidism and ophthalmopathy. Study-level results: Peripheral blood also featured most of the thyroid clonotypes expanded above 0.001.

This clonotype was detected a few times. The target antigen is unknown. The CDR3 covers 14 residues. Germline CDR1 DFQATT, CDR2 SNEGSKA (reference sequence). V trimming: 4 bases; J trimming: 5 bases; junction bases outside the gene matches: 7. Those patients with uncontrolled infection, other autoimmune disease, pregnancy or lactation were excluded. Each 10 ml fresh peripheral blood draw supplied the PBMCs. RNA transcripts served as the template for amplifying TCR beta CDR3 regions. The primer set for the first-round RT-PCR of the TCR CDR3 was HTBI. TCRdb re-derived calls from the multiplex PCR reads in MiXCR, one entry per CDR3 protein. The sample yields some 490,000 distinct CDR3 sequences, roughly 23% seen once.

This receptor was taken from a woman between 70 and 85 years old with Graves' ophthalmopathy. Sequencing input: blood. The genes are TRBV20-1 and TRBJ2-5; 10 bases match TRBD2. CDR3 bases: TGCAGTGCTATCAAACTAGCGGGATGGGAGACCCAGTACTTC. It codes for CSAIKLAGWETQYF.